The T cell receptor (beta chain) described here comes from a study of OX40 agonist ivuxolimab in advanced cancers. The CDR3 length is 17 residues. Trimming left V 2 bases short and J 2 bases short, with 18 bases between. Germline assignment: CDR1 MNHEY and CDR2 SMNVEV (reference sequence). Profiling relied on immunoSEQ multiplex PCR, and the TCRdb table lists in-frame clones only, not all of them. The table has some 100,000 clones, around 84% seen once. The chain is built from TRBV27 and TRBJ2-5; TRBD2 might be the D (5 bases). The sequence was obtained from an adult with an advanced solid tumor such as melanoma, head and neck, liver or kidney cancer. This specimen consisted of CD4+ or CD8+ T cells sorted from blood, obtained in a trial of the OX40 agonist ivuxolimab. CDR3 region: CASSLQVSANLQETQYF. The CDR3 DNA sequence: TGTGCCAGCAGTTTACAGGTTAGCGCCAACCTTCAAGAGACCCAGTACTTC.